The 15 T cell receptor beta chains in this list originate from one sample, sequenced in a study of T cells in tumors after PD-1 blockade. The assay was immunoSEQ multiplex PCR, and TCRdb's table has in-frame clones only and misses some. Of 50,000 or so clones listed, more than 75% are singletons. The sample here was PBMCs, taken before anti-PD-1 treatment. The receptors derive from a human donor with basal cell carcinoma.

This clone was seen at least ten times. V and J are TRBV5-6 and TRBJ2-1; perhaps TRBD1 as D (6 bases). The V gene's germline CDR1 is SGHDT and CDR2 YYEEEE. V lost 4 bases to trimming and J lost 9 bases, with 17 bases between them. CDR3 length: 14 amino acids. In nucleotides, the CDR3 is TGTGCCAGCAGCCTATTTAATCAGGGGACTGAGCAGTTCTTC. It translates to CASSLFNQGTEQFF.

This chain joins TRBV9 and TRBJ1-3; D unclear. CDR3 length equals 12 residues. The germline V and J ends were trimmed by 0 bases and 3 bases, with 1 base remaining between them. The germline V gene encodes CDR1 SGDLS and CDR2 YYNGEE. CDR3 sequence: CASSVVGNTIYF. In DNA form, the CDR3 reads TGTGCCAGCAGCGTAGTTGGAAACACCATATATTTT.

The chain combines TRBV3-1 (or the pseudogene TRBV3-2) with TRBJ1-4; TRBD1 agrees at 10 bases. Looked up from germline, CDR1 is LGHDT and CDR2 is YNNKEL (reference sequence). This CDR3 is 20 amino acids long. With V trimmed by 1 base and J by 4 bases, 15 bases remained unmatched. The CDR3 DNA reads as TGTGCCAGCAGCCAAGCGAGGGGGGGACAGGGGACGGCGCATAATGAAAAACTGTTTTTT. Amino acids: CASSQARGGQGTAHNEKLFF.

The CDR3 sequence: CSVGRETGELFF. DNA for the CDR3: TGCAGCGTTGGACGGGAGACCGGGGAGCTGTTTTTT. The V call is TRBV29-1, the J call TRBJ2-2; D may be TRBD2 (6 bases). The CDR3 extends over 12 amino acids. Germline CDR1 and CDR2: SQVTM and ANQGSEA. V lost 4 bases and J 5 bases, leaving 8 bases between the germline ends.

In its sample, this clone was seen once. The chain couples TRBV6-1 to TRBJ1-5; D uncertain. From germline, CDR1 is MNHNS and CDR2 SASEGT. V lost 4 bases to trimming and J lost 0 bases, with 13 bases between them. The length of the CDR3 is 16 residues. CDR3 residues: CASSVAFGFSNQPQHF. In DNA form, the CDR3 reads TGTGCCAGCAGTGTCGCTTTCGGTTTTAGCAATCAGCCCCAGCATTTT.

V and J are TRBV5-1 and TRBJ2-2; a possible D gene is TRBD2 (7 bases). V was pared by 10 bases and J by 5 bases, with 15 bases between. The CDR3 is made up of 13 amino acids. CDR1 is SGHRS and CDR2 is YFSETQ in the germline V gene. DNA for the CDR3: TGCGCCCCCAGCGAGGGGGGGACCGGGGAGCTGTTTTTT. Translating gives CAPSEGGTGELFF.

Turning to this clone: A junction end diverges from the germline sequence, so it may reflect a read error. The chain combines TRBV6-2 or TRBV6-3 with TRBJ2-4; 9 bases align to TRBD2. The germline V gene has CDR1 MNHEY and CDR2 SVGEGT. CDR3 length equals 12 residues. The CDR3 spells CASSPSGGWRDF. The DNA of the CDR3 is TGTGCCAGCAGCCCCAGCGGGGGGTGGCGGGACTTC.

There are a few counts of this clone. CDR3 protein: CASSLLGEQSPLHF. CDR3 nucleotides: TGCGCCAGCAGCTTATTGGGAGAGCAGTCACCCCTCCACTTT. This chain connects TRBV5-1 to TRBJ1-6, with D uncertain. Trimming cost V 2 bases and J 10 bases, with 13 bases left between them. CDR1 and CDR2 (germline): SGHRS, YFSETQ. CDR3 size: 14 residues.

This chain connects TRBV7-3 to TRBJ1-6; 7 bases match TRBD1. CDR3 length: 15 residues. With 2 bases clipped from V and 6 bases from J, the junction kept 4 bases outside the gene matches. CDR1 is SGHTA and CDR2 is FQGTGA in the germline V gene. The CDR3 DNA reads as TGTGCCAGCAGCTTATTTAGGGGGCCTAATTCACCCCTCCACTTT. Translating it yields CASSLFRGPNSPLHF. Looking up the rest from reference TRBV7-3 and TRBJ1-6 gives the full variable domain: GAGVSQTPSNKVTEKGKYVELRCDPISGHTALYWYRQSLGQGPEFLIYFQGTGAADDSGLPNDRFFAVRPEGSVSTLKIQRTERGDSAVYLCASSLFRGPNSPLHFGNGTRLTVT.

The V gene is TRBV6-2 or TRBV6-3, the J gene TRBJ2-7, with 10 bases lining up with TRBD2. The ends lost 2 bases at V and 3 bases at J; junction bases unmatched: 1. This CDR3 has 14 amino acids. CDR1 is MNHEY and CDR2 is SVGEGT in the germline V gene. CDR3 residues: CASSYVAGGYEQYF. The CDR3 region has the DNA TGTGCCAGCAGTTACGTAGCGGGGGGCTACGAGCAGTACTTC.

V is TRBV6-5 and J is TRBJ1-2; D is unclear. Looked up from germline, CDR1 is MNHEY and CDR2 is SVGAGI. The CDR3 totals 14 residues. V was pared by 6 bases and J by 0 bases, with 11 bases between. CDR3 amino acids: CASRQLTPNYGYTF. The CDR3 nucleotides are TGTGCCAGCAGGCAACTAACCCCTAACTATGGCTACACCTTC.

V and J are TRBV28 and TRBJ1-1, with D maybe TRBD1 (5 bases). V shed 5 bases and J shed 6 bases, with 19 bases lying between them. This CDR3 comprises 15 residues. CDR1 and CDR2 (germline): MDHEN, SYDVKM. CDR3 in DNA: TGTGCCAGCAGTACCGTGACTGCAGGGCCCCCTGAAGCTTTCTTT. It yields the protein CASSTVTAGPPEAFF.

This clone was picked up a small number of times. Additional DNA sequences in this sample encode the identical CDR3. The CDR3 region is CASSERGFTEAFF. In DNA, the CDR3 is TGTGCCAGCAGTGAAAGGGGATTCACTGAAGCTTTCTTT. V and J are TRBV6-1 and TRBJ1-1, with TRBD1 as a possible D gene (5 bases). CDR3 length equals 13 residues. Germline CDR1 MNHNS, CDR2 SASEGT. Trimming cost V 2 bases and J 4 bases, with 8 bases left between them.

CDR3 coding DNA: TGTGCCAGCAGTGACCCGTCGATAAATTCACCCCTCCACTTT. It is translated as CASSDPSINSPLHF. The chain employs TRBV27 and TRBJ1-6; no clear D. The CDR3 length is 14 residues. Germline lookup yields CDR1 MNHEY and CDR2 SMNVEV (reference sequence). Trimming left V 5 bases short and J 7 bases short, with 12 bases between.

Here the CDR3 reads CASSYSSGRVSEKLFF. In DNA, the CDR3 is TGTGCCAGCAGTTACTCGAGTGGGCGCGTTAGCGAAAAACTGTTTTTT. V and J are TRBV6-5 and TRBJ1-4, with D unclear. The CDR3 sequence is 16 residues long. Trimming shortened V by 0 bases and J by 8 bases, and 16 bases separated the two germline ends. Per germline, CDR1 MNHEY and CDR2 SVGAGI.